The 8 T cell receptor beta chains reported below all come from one sample, sequenced in a study of T cells in Graves' hyperthyroidism and ophthalmopathy. What was amplified from RNA transcripts were TCR beta CDR3 regions. The study used the HTBI primer set for a first-round RT-PCR of the TCR CDR3. TCRdb reprocessed the multiplex PCR reads with MiXCR, giving one entry per CDR3 protein. This sample has fewer than 550,000 distinct CDR3 sequences; approximately 25% occur once, and the top ten carry roughly 10%. Source material: blood. These receptors were taken from a woman aged 25 to 39 with Graves' ophthalmopathy.

This clonotype was observed a handful of times. The chain employs TRBV19 and TRBJ2-2, with a tentative D call TRBD2 (7 bases). Trimming left V 7 bases short and J 0 bases short, with 15 bases between. The CDR3 has 16 amino acids. The germline CDR1 and CDR2 sequences are LNHDA and SQIVND (reference sequence). This CDR3 is CASNTPGGTNTGELFF. DNA of the CDR3: TGTGCCAGTAATACCCCGGGGGGCACGAACACCGGGGAGCTGTTTTTT.

This sequence joins TRBV18 and TRBJ1-1, with a possible D match to TRBD1 (5 bases). The CDR3 runs 14 residues. Germline CDR1 KGHSH, CDR2 LQKENI. Trimming took 7 bases from V and 5 from J, leaving 17 bases between them. Here the CDR3 reads CASWLGGEGTEAFF. Here the CDR3 DNA reads TGTGCCAGCTGGCTGGGAGGGGAAGGGACTGAAGCTTTCTTT.

The V call is TRBV20-1, the J call TRBJ1-5; 7 bases match TRBD1. With V trimmed by 4 bases and J by 3 bases, 6 bases remained unmatched. CDR3 length: 14 amino acids. In germline, CDR1 is DFQATT, CDR2 SNEGSKA (reference sequence). This CDR3 reads CSANQGQPNQPQHF. The CDR3 DNA reads TGCAGTGCTAACCAGGGACAGCCCAATCAGCCCCAGCATTTT.

This sequence joins TRBV30 and TRBJ2-2, with TRBD1 as a possible D gene (6 bases). CDR1 is GTSNPN and CDR2 is SVGIG in the germline V gene (reference sequence). The CDR3 runs to 17 residues. V was cut by 5 bases and J by 1 base, with 20 bases left in between. The CDR3 here is CAWVSPTTGWNTGELFF. The DNA for the CDR3 is TGTGCCTGGGTTTCTCCTACGACAGGTTGGAACACCGGGGAGCTGTTTTTT.

This clonotype was observed a few times. The chain combines TRBV28 with TRBJ1-5, with 8 bases aligning to TRBD1. Germline CDR1 MDHEN, CDR2 SYDVKM. CDR3 length equals 14 residues. V lost 7 bases and J lost 3; bases outside the gene matches: 5. The CDR3 DNA sequence: TGTGCCAGCACCGACAGGGGTGCCAATCAGCCCCAGCATTTT. This translates into CASTDRGANQPQHF.

This clonotype was picked up many times. The V call is TRBV6-5, the J call TRBJ2-7, with 11 bases identical to TRBD1. Trimming cost V 0 bases and J 2 bases; bases outside gene matches: 3. CDR3 length equals 16 residues. Germline lookup yields CDR1 MNHEY and CDR2 SVGAGI. CDR3 bases: TGTGCCAGCAGTTACTCGGGACAGGGGGTTCCCTACGAGCAGTACTTC. It yields the protein CASSYSGQGVPYEQYF.

This clonotype was seen ten or more times. The chain has TRBV19 and TRBJ1-6, with D possibly being TRBD1 (5 bases). V lost 0 bases, J lost 7 bases, and 13 bases lay in between. Germline V gene lookup returns CDR1 LNHDA and CDR2 SQIVND (reference sequence). The CDR3 totals 16 residues. CDR3 in amino acids: CASSIDRVRVNSPLHF. Written as DNA, the CDR3 is TGTGCCAGTAGTATAGATCGCGTCAGGGTGAATTCACCCCTCCACTTT.

In its sample, this clonotype was seen a few times. The rearrangement links TRBV5-1 to TRBJ2-5; TRBD2 aligns across 8 bases. Per germline, CDR1 SGHRS and CDR2 YFSETQ. There are 14 residues in the CDR3. The V segment lost 1 base and the J segment 5 bases; nucleotides outside the gene matches: 4. The CDR3: CASSLSGGVETQYF. The DNA for the CDR3 is TGCGCCAGCAGCTTGAGCGGGGGCGTGGAGACCCAGTACTTC.